Each of the 28 T cell receptor beta chains below was sequenced from the same sample in a study of cytomegalovirus exposure and HLA in healthy donors. The repertoire was sequenced with immunoSEQ multiplex PCR; TCRdb's copy has only in-frame clones and lacks some. This repertoire shows 60,000 to 85,000 clones, 96% found once; its top ten account for more than 3.5%. Material: PBMCs. These receptors were taken from a woman aged 18-29 years in good health and CMV-seropositive.

This clone has a single count. This rearrangement joins TRBV28 to TRBJ1-5; a possible D gene is TRBD1 (6 bases). Trimming took off 5 bases at V and 0 bases at J, with 11 bases between the two ends. The CDR3 extends over 15 amino acids. Looked up from germline, CDR1 is MDHEN and CDR2 is SYDVKM. The CDR3 is CASSNYRDSNQPQHF. The DNA of the CDR3 is TGTGCCAGCAGTAACTACAGGGATAGCAATCAGCCCCAGCATTTT.

V usage is TRBV4-2 and J usage is TRBJ2-3, with 7 positions matching TRBD2. V shed 2 bases, J shed 6 bases, and the junction held 5 bases outside the gene matches. Germline CDR1 reads LGHNA; CDR2 reads YNFKEQ. The CDR3 runs to 14 residues. CDR3 DNA: TGTGCCAGCAGCCAACTAGCGGATGGGGATACGCAGTATTTT. Residues: CASSQLADGDTQYF.

This chain's CDR3 is CASSPGLAGRSYEQYF. As DNA, the CDR3 is TGCGCCAGCAGCCCAGGACTAGCGGGAAGATCCTACGAGCAGTACTTC. V is TRBV4-3 and J is TRBJ2-7; 12 bases match TRBD2. The CDR3 loop spans 16 amino acids. CDR1 and CDR2 (germline): LGHNA, YSLEER. V lost 4 bases, J lost 1 base, and 5 bases stayed unmatched.

The chain is built from TRBV2 and TRBJ2-7; a possible D gene is TRBD2 (6 bases). This CDR3 has 13 residues. Trimming took 7 bases from V and 2 from J, leaving 12 bases between them. CDR1 is SNHLY and CDR2 is FYNNEI in the germline V gene. CDR3 protein: CASTGGLAYEQYF. Here the CDR3 DNA reads TGTGCCAGCACCGGAGGGCTCGCCTACGAGCAGTACTTC.

V usage is TRBV9 and J usage is TRBJ2-2; TRBD1 is a possible D gene (6 bases). V lost 3 bases to trimming and J lost 6 bases, with 12 bases between them. Germline V gives CDR1 SGDLS, CDR2 YYNGEE. The CDR3 extends over 14 amino acids. Written as DNA, the CDR3 is TGTGCCAGCAGCGCGGACAGTAGCGCCGGGGAGCTGTTTTTT. Encoded protein: CASSADSSAGELFF.

V gene TRBV28 combines with J gene TRBJ1-5; D is undetermined. The CDR3 extends over 12 amino acids. Between the trimmed V and J ends, which lost 0 bases and 7 bases, there was a span of 4 bases. Germline CDR1 is MDHEN and CDR2 is SYDVKM. The CDR3: CASSLWRQPQHF. DNA of the CDR3: TGTGCCAGCAGTTTATGGAGGCAGCCCCAGCATTTT.

The V call is TRBV4-3, the J call TRBJ1-1; 8 bases map to TRBD1. The CDR3 loop spans 15 amino acids. Germline V gene data show CDR1 as LGHNA and CDR2 as YSLEER. The J segment lost 4 bases and the V segment lost 0 bases, leaving 4 bases of the junction unmatched. The CDR3 sequence: CASSQDVTGATEAFF. The CDR3 DNA is TGCGCCAGCAGCCAAGATGTGACAGGGGCCACTGAAGCTTTCTTT.

The chain employs TRBV7-3 and TRBJ2-1; 13 nucleotides match TRBD2. From germline, CDR1 is SGHTA and CDR2 FQGTGA. The CDR3 consists of 15 residues. After removal of 0 bases from V and 8 bases from J, the junction contained 1 base not matched to a gene. Here the CDR3 DNA reads TGTGCCAGCAGCTTAACAGGACTAGCGGGAGATGAGCAGTTCTTC. Translating gives CASSLTGLAGDEQFF.

J is TRBJ1-5 and V is TRBV19; maybe TRBD1 (5 bases). The germline CDR1 and CDR2 sequences are LNHDA and SQIVND (reference sequence). Trimming pared 5 bases from V and 0 bases from J, leaving 11 bases between. The CDR3 has 15 amino acids. CDR3 region: CASSPQGYSNQPQHF. Written as DNA, the CDR3 is TGTGCCAGTAGTCCCCAGGGATATAGCAATCAGCCCCAGCATTTT.

The chain has TRBV7-8 and TRBJ2-1, with TRBD2 matching 14 bases. The J segment lost 3 bases and the V segment lost 1 base, leaving 11 bases of the junction unmatched. This CDR3 spans 20 amino acids. Germline CDR1 reads SGHVS; CDR2 reads FQNEAQ. The CDR3 is CASSLVRGTSGSGNYNEQFF. In DNA, the CDR3 is TGTGCCAGCAGCTTAGTTCGCGGGACTAGCGGGAGTGGAAACTACAATGAGCAGTTCTTC.

The rearrangement joins TRBV25-1 to TRBJ2-5; 7 bases map to TRBD1. CDR1 is MGHDK, CDR2 SYGVNS, per germline. V trimming: 5 bases; J trimming: 2 bases; junction bases outside the gene matches: 8. The CDR3 spans 15 residues. The CDR3 nucleotides read TGTGCCAGCAGTCCAAGGGGACAGAGGCAAGAGACCCAGTACTTC. It yields the protein CASSPRGQRQETQYF.

This chain connects TRBV28 to TRBJ2-7; 9 bases line up with TRBD1. After removal of 6 bases from V and 0 bases from J, the junction contained 6 bases not matched to a gene. The V gene's germline CDR1 is MDHEN and CDR2 SYDVKM. The CDR3 runs 15 residues. The CDR3 loop is CASRMTGGYSYEQYF. CDR3 sequence (DNA): TGTGCCAGCAGGATGACAGGGGGATACTCCTACGAGCAGTACTTC.

V gene TRBV19 combines with J gene TRBJ2-1; TRBD2 matches 10 bases. J was trimmed by 3 bases and V by 6 bases; bases with no gene match: 5. Per the germline V gene, CDR1 is LNHDA and CDR2 is SQIVND (reference sequence). The CDR3 is 15 residues long. The CDR3 protein is CASRPASGSYNEQFF. The CDR3 region has the DNA TGTGCCAGTAGACCCGCTAGCGGGAGCTACAATGAGCAGTTCTTC.

This chain uses TRBV28 with TRBJ2-1; D might be TRBD2 (6 bases). CDR1 and CDR2 from the germline V gene are MDHEN and SYDVKM. Deletions cut 6 bases from V and 4 bases from J, with 16 bases between. This CDR3 region has 15 residues. This chain's CDR3 is CASREVGLAYNEQFF. DNA of the CDR3: TGTGCCAGCAGGGAGGTTGGGCTAGCGTACAATGAGCAGTTCTTC.

This chain links TRBV10-2 with TRBJ2-7; 12 bases match TRBD2. The CDR3 has 13 amino acids. Germline V gene data show CDR1 as WSHSY and CDR2 as SAAADI. J was trimmed by 7 bases and V by 10 bases; bases with no gene match: 8. CDR3 DNA sequence: TGCGCCACCAAGACTAGCGGGAGCTGGGAGCAGTACTTC. Its translation is CATKTSGSWEQYF.

The rearrangement links TRBV19 to TRBJ1-1; 7 bases are a match to TRBD1. This CDR3 is 15 amino acids long. V lost 7 bases, J lost 2 bases, and 10 bases stayed unmatched. The germline gives CDR1 LNHDA, CDR2 SQIVND (reference sequence). The CDR3 sequence is CASTLQGLGNTEAFF. The CDR3 nucleotides are TGTGCCAGTACCCTACAGGGGCTCGGCAACACTGAAGCTTTCTTT.

This chain links TRBV2 with TRBJ1-2; weak D call: TRBD1 (5 bases). Trimming removed 6 bases from V and 8 bases from J, with 16 bases in between. Germline values: CDR1 SNHLY, CDR2 FYNNEI. The CDR3 covers 13 residues. CDR3 DNA: TGTGCCAGCAGGGACGGAGGGGCCCGCGGCTACACCTTC. Its translation: CASRDGGARGYTF.

V usage is TRBV7-9 and J usage is TRBJ1-2; D ambiguous. CDR1 SEHNR and CDR2 FQNEAQ come from the germline V gene (reference sequence). This CDR3 spans 13 amino acids. Trimming cost V 2 bases and J 0 bases, with 4 bases left between them. CDR3 sequence (DNA): TGTGCCAGCAGCTTAACGGCTAACTATGGCTACACCTTC. The encoded protein is CASSLTANYGYTF.

The chain uses TRBV7-2 and TRBJ2-7, with 8 bases fitting TRBD1. This CDR3 is 15 amino acids long. The V and J ends lost 0 bases and 3 bases, in that order; junction bases with no gene match: 4. Germline CDR1 SGHTA, CDR2 FQGNSA. Written as DNA, the CDR3 is TGTGCCAGCAGCTTAGCTGCGGGACAGGTCTACGAGCAGTACTTC. The encoded protein is CASSLAAGQVYEQYF.

The V call is TRBV18, the J call TRBJ1-4; D call uncertain. The CDR3 is made up of 12 amino acids. Trimming removed 1 base from V and 8 bases from J, with 5 bases in between. CDR1 KGHSH and CDR2 LQKENI come from the germline V gene. The DNA of the CDR3 is TGTGCCAGCTCACCACTTCGGGAAAAACTGTTTTTT. Translating it yields CASSPLREKLFF.

The chain links TRBV28 to TRBJ1-1, with D perhaps TRBD1 (6 bases). This CDR3 comprises 13 residues. Trimming stripped 5 bases from V and 4 bases from J, with 11 bases between. In germline, CDR1 is MDHEN, CDR2 SYDVKM. The CDR3 nucleotides read TGTGCCAGCAGTAGACAGGTGGGCACTGAAGCTTTCTTT. This codes for CASSRQVGTEAFF. Using reference TRBV28 and TRBJ1-1 for the parts outside the CDR3, the full variable domain is DVKVTQSSRYLVKRTGEKVFLECVQDMDHENMFWYRQDPGLGLRLIYFSYDVKMKEKGDIPEGYSVSREKKERFSLILESASTNQTSMYLCASSRQVGTEAFFGQGTRLTVV.

V usage is TRBV5-1 and J usage is TRBJ2-5, with 9 bases aligning to TRBD2. In germline, CDR1 is SGHRS, CDR2 YFSETQ. V gave up 0 bases and J gave up 1 base; unmatched junction bases: 4. The CDR3 extends over 16 amino acids. CDR3 nucleotide sequence: TGCGCCAGCAGCTTGGGGGCTAGCGGGACCCAAGAGACCCAGTACTTC. Amino acid sequence: CASSLGASGTQETQYF. Variable domain in full (rest from reference TRBV5-1 and TRBJ2-5): KAGVTQTPRYLIKTRGQQVTLSCSPISGHRSVSWYQQTPGQGLQFLFEYFSETQRNKGNFPGRFSGRQFSNSRSEMNVSTLELGDSALYLCASSLGASGTQETQYFGPGTRLLVL.

DNA of the CDR3: TGTGCCAGCAACCAAGACAGCTTGTCTCTAAACGAGCAGTACTTC. This translates into CASNQDSLSLNEQYF. The V call is TRBV2, the J call TRBJ2-7, with a weak D call TRBD1 (5 bases). V was shortened by 7 bases and J by 5 bases, with 21 bases between the two germline ends. The CDR3 is 15 amino acids. The germline gives CDR1 SNHLY, CDR2 FYNNEI.

The chain is built from TRBV5-1 and TRBJ2-1, with TRBD1 matching 12 bases. There are 17 residues in the CDR3. Germline V lookup: CDR1 SGHRS, CDR2 YFSETQ. Trimming cost V 0 bases and J 6 bases; bases outside gene matches: 7. This CDR3 is CASSLVPGTGGFNEQFF. The CDR3 region has the DNA TGCGCCAGCAGCTTGGTGCCCGGGACAGGGGGCTTCAATGAGCAGTTCTTC.

The J gene is TRBJ1-4, the V gene TRBV13, with D possibly being TRBD1 (5 bases). V was cut by 3 bases and J by 8 bases, with 13 bases left in between. CDR3 length equals 14 residues. Germline assignment: CDR1 PRHDT and CDR2 FYEKMQ (reference sequence). In DNA, the CDR3 is TGTGCCAGCAGCTTCGGTCAGGGTGGCGAAAAACTGTTTTTT. Translating gives CASSFGQGGEKLFF. Full variable domain (outside the CDR3, taken from reference TRBV13 and TRBJ1-4): AAGVIQSPRHLIKEKRETATLKCYPIPRHDTVYWYQQGPGQDPQFLISFYEKMQSDKGSIPDRFSAQQFSDYHSELNMSSLELGDSALYFCASSFGQGGEKLFFGSGTQLSVL.

Only one count was recorded for this clone. The rearrangement uses TRBV7-8 and TRBJ2-7; D perhaps matches TRBD2 (5 bases). CDR3 length equals 15 residues. In germline, CDR1 is SGHVS, CDR2 FQNEAQ. Trimming cost V 11 bases and J 0 bases, with 20 bases left between them. The CDR3 reads CASAMEDGYSYEQYF. The CDR3 DNA reads as TGTGCCTCAGCTATGGAGGACGGGTACTCCTACGAGCAGTACTTC.

The chain has TRBV28 and TRBJ2-7; 11 bases agree with TRBD2. The germline gives CDR1 MDHEN, CDR2 SYDVKM. Trimming removed 5 bases from V and 6 bases from J; junction bases left unmatched: 12. There are 16 residues in the CDR3. The CDR3 loop is CASSPNKLAGDREQYF. The CDR3, as DNA: TGTGCCAGCAGTCCAAATAAACTAGCGGGAGATCGCGAGCAGTACTTC.

The V call is TRBV6-1, the J call TRBJ2-7; TRBD1 aligns across 9 bases. In germline, CDR1 is MNHNS, CDR2 SASEGT. V trimming: 3 bases; J trimming: 2 bases; junction bases outside the gene matches: 5. The CDR3 covers 15 residues. The CDR3 sequence: CASSEGDRVAYEQYF. The CDR3 region has the DNA TGTGCCAGCAGTGAGGGGGACAGGGTAGCCTACGAGCAGTACTTC.